The 27 T cell receptor beta chains reported below all come from one sample, sequenced in a study of blood T cell repertoires in COVID-19. The protocol was immunoSEQ multiplex PCR, while the TCRdb copy is restricted to in-frame clones and leaves out a portion. The sample yields some 200,000 clones, around 85% seen once. Sequencing used peripheral blood. These receptor sequences come from a woman in her 70s with acute or convalescent COVID-19.

This chain joins TRBV2 and TRBJ1-5, with D tentatively TRBD1 (6 bases). Germline assignment: CDR1 SNHLY and CDR2 FYNNEI. The CDR3 has 14 residues. Trimming removed 7 bases from V and 0 bases from J, with 10 bases in between. The CDR3 coding sequence is TGTGCCAGCACCAACAGGGTTAGCAATCAGCCCCAGCATTTT. Its protein product is CASTNRVSNQPQHF. Complete variable domain (other parts from reference TRBV2 and TRBJ1-5): EPEVTQTPSHQVTQMGQEVILRCVPISNHLYFYWYRQILGQKVEFLVSFYNNEISEKSEIFDDQFSVERPDGSNFTLKIRSTKLEDSAMYFCASTNRVSNQPQHFGDGTRLSIL.

This sequence joins TRBV29-1 and TRBJ2-3; 7 positions agree with TRBD2. CDR3 length: 13 residues. Per the germline V gene, CDR1 is SQVTM and CDR2 is ANQGSEA. The CDR3 bases are TGCAGTTCCTCGGGGGGAATCACAGATACGCAGTATTTT. As protein: CSSSGGITDTQYF.

This chain links TRBV20-1 with TRBJ2-1; D perhaps matches TRBD2 (5 bases). The V gene's germline CDR1 is DFQATT and CDR2 SNEGSKA (reference sequence). The V and J ends lost 5 bases and 3 bases respectively, with 20 bases between them. This CDR3 contains 16 residues. The CDR3 sequence is CSARDPRTGYYNEQFF. The CDR3 DNA sequence: TGCAGTGCTCGTGACCCTCGGACTGGATACTACAATGAGCAGTTCTTC.

This clone has just a few counts. J is TRBJ2-7 and V is TRBV7-8; a weak D match, TRBD2 (5 bases). With 4 bases removed from V and 11 bases from J, the gap between germline ends came to 18 bases. The germline CDR1 and CDR2 sequences are SGHVS and FQNEAQ. The CDR3 contains 13 residues. CDR3 in amino acids: CASSSSGELREYF. The CDR3 DNA is TGTGCCAGCAGCTCCAGCGGTGAGCTTCGAGAGTACTTC.

This chain connects TRBV5-1 to TRBJ2-7, with D unclear. The CDR3 runs to 14 residues. V dropped 7 bases and J dropped 0 bases, with 14 bases sitting between them. Germline assignment: CDR1 SGHRS and CDR2 YFSETQ. The CDR3 sequence: CASSKTDTSYEQYF. The CDR3 DNA follows: TGCGCCAGCTCGAAAACAGACACCTCCTACGAGCAGTACTTC. The full variable domain, with the rest looked up from reference TRBV5-1 and TRBJ2-7, is KAGVTQTPRYLIKTRGQQVTLSCSPISGHRSVSWYQQTPGQGLQFLFEYFSETQRNKGNFPGRFSGRQFSNSRSEMNVSTLELGDSALYLCASSKTDTSYEQYFGPGTRLTVT.

The sample holds one count of this clone. The V gene is TRBV12-3 or TRBV12-4, the J gene TRBJ2-7; the D gene is possibly TRBD1 (6 bases). The V end lost 6 bases, the J end lost 2 bases, and 11 bases lay between the germline ends. This CDR3 comprises 13 residues. CDR3 in amino acids: CASSRQVTYEQYF. The CDR3 coding sequence is TGTGCCAGCAGCAGACAGGTTACCTACGAGCAGTACTTC.

The chain uses TRBV4-3 and TRBJ2-3; 7 bases line up with TRBD1. The CDR3 is made up of 14 amino acids. V shed 4 bases, J shed 7 bases, and the junction held 8 bases outside the gene matches. In germline, CDR1 is LGHNA, CDR2 YSLEER. DNA of the CDR3: TGCGCCAGCAGCCCGACGACAGGGATGCATACGCAGTATTTT. It yields the protein CASSPTTGMHTQYF.

The gene calls are TRBV4-2 and TRBJ1-6, with unresolved D. CDR3 length: 15 residues. V shed 4 bases and J shed 12 bases, with 19 bases lying between them. The germline V gene encodes CDR1 LGHNA and CDR2 YNFKEQ. For the CDR3, the DNA is TGTGCCAGCAGCCTTGCTGAGGGCCAAGATCGACCCCTCCACTTT. Translated, it gives CASSLAEGQDRPLHF.

This chain uses TRBV6-2 or TRBV6-3 with TRBJ1-1; D remains ambiguous. The CDR3 has 14 residues. Germline CDR1 reads MNHEY; CDR2 reads SVGEGT. V gave up 0 bases and J gave up 1 base, with 6 bases separating them. Here the CDR3 DNA reads TGTGCCAGCAGTTACTCCGGCGGGAACACTGAAGCTTTCTTT. This sequence encodes CASSYSGGNTEAFF.

The rearrangement uses TRBV2 and TRBJ2-1; D gene ambiguous. Germline loops: CDR1 SNHLY, CDR2 FYNNEI. CDR3 length: 13 amino acids. Trimming stripped 2 bases from V and 9 bases from J, with 11 bases between. CDR3 amino acids: CASSELYGGEQFF. Written as DNA, the CDR3 is TGTGCCAGCAGTGAACTTTATGGCGGTGAGCAGTTCTTC.

The chain recombines TRBV3-1 (or the pseudogene TRBV3-2) with TRBJ2-2, with D possibly matching TRBD2 (6 bases). Trimming cost V 4 bases and J 4 bases, with 13 bases left between them. Germline CDR1 reads LGHDT; CDR2 reads YNNKEL (reference sequence). This CDR3 is built from 15 residues. The CDR3 coding sequence is TGTGCCAGCAGCCCTCGGGACTCCTCCACCGGGGAGCTGTTTTTT. It is translated as CASSPRDSSTGELFF.

V usage is TRBV5-5 and J usage is TRBJ1-2; the match to TRBD1 covers 7 bases. Looked up from germline, CDR1 is SGHKS and CDR2 is YYEKEE (reference sequence). This CDR3 is built from 13 residues. The trim removed 4 bases at V and 4 bases at J, leaving 4 bases unmatched. The CDR3 reads CASSDQGGYGYTF. CDR3 coding DNA: TGTGCCAGCAGCGACCAGGGGGGCTATGGCTACACCTTC.

Only a few counts were recorded for this clone. The V gene is TRBV5-1, the J gene TRBJ2-7; the match to TRBD2 covers 13 bases. The CDR3 consists of 14 residues. Unmatched junction bases numbered 4, after V lost 4 bases and J lost 6 bases. Per the germline V gene, CDR1 is SGHRS and CDR2 is YFSETQ. The CDR3 DNA is TGCGCCAGCAGCGGACTAGCGGGAGTCCCCGAGCAGTACTTC. This translates into CASSGLAGVPEQYF.

V usage is TRBV6-5 and J usage is TRBJ2-1; 9 bases match TRBD1. Germline V CDR1 and CDR2: MNHEY, SVGAGI. The V segment lost 2 bases and the J segment 10 bases; nucleotides outside the gene matches: 9. CDR3 length: 15 amino acids. CDR3 nucleotide sequence: TGTGCCAGCAGTTACCCGACAGGGGGGGATGGGGAGCAGTTCTTC. It translates to CASSYPTGGDGEQFF.

The genes are TRBV18 and TRBJ1-1; D is ambiguous. Germline V lookup: CDR1 KGHSH, CDR2 LQKENI. Deletions cut 5 bases from V and 0 bases from J, with 7 bases between. This CDR3 has 13 amino acids. DNA for the CDR3: TGTGCCAGCTCAATCGGGGTGAACACTGAAGCTTTCTTT. This gives the protein CASSIGVNTEAFF.

The rearrangement joins TRBV7-9 to TRBJ2-1; D is unclear. Looked up from germline, CDR1 is SEHNR and CDR2 is FQNEAQ (reference sequence). The ends were cut back, 2 bases at V and 0 bases at J, with 5 bases in the middle. The CDR3 sequence is 14 residues long. CDR3 in amino acids: CASSLLYSYNEQFF. CDR3 bases: TGTGCCAGCAGCTTACTTTACTCCTACAATGAGCAGTTCTTC.

This clone has more than one count but fewer than ten. The genes are TRBV18 and TRBJ2-2; D is possibly TRBD1 (6 bases). The CDR3 extends over 13 amino acids. Germline CDR1 KGHSH, CDR2 LQKENI. V was pared by 6 bases and J by 6 bases, with 11 bases between. The chain's CDR3 is CASSTSGAGELFF. The CDR3 DNA reads as TGTGCCAGCTCCACGTCAGGGGCCGGGGAGCTGTTTTTT.

The V gene is TRBV9, the J gene TRBJ1-1; D is unclear. Germline values: CDR1 SGDLS, CDR2 YYNGEE. The V and J ends lost 2 bases and 3 bases respectively, with 11 bases between them. CDR3 length: 14 residues. CDR3 nucleotides: TGTGCCAGCAGCGTCGATACAGCTTACACTGAAGCTTTCTTT. Protein: CASSVDTAYTEAFF.

The chain has TRBV15 and TRBJ1-2, with D perhaps TRBD1 (5 bases). This CDR3 contains 16 residues. V was clipped by 0 bases and J by 5 bases, with 16 bases between them. CDR1 and CDR2 from the germline V gene are LNHNV and YYDKDF (reference sequence). CDR3 nucleotide sequence: TGTGCCACCAGCAGAGATCGGACGCAGGGAGGGTATGGCTACACCTTC. This sequence encodes CATSRDRTQGGYGYTF.

This chain uses TRBV29-1 with TRBJ2-2; 9 bases agree with TRBD1. This CDR3 has 13 residues. V trimming: 7 bases; J trimming: 1 base; junction bases outside the gene matches: 1. Germline assignment: CDR1 SQVTM and CDR2 ANQGSEA. CDR3 bases: TGCAGCGGGGGACAGGGGAACACCGGGGAGCTGTTTTTT. This encodes CSGGQGNTGELFF.

The V call is TRBV2, the J call TRBJ1-5, with D maybe TRBD1 (5 bases). The CDR3 consists of 13 residues. Germline CDR1 reads SNHLY; CDR2 reads FYNNEI. V dropped 8 bases and J dropped 0 bases, with 8 bases sitting between them. The CDR3 sequence: CASQTDSNQPQHF. CDR3 sequence (DNA): TGTGCCAGCCAGACAGATAGCAATCAGCCCCAGCATTTT.

The chain employs TRBV5-1 and TRBJ1-4; no definite D call. The CDR3 spans 14 residues. V lost 7 bases, J lost 0 bases, and 10 bases lay in between. CDR1 SGHRS and CDR2 YFSETQ come from the germline V gene. In nucleotides, the CDR3 is TGCGCCAGCCGAAGACTGGCAACTAATGAAAAACTGTTTTTT. It yields the protein CASRRLATNEKLFF.

The genes are TRBV11-2 and TRBJ2-3, with 9 positions matching TRBD2. V gave up 2 bases and J gave up 1 base; unmatched junction bases: 1. In germline, CDR1 is SGHAT, CDR2 FQNNGV. The CDR3 spans 15 residues. The CDR3 spells CASSLTSGRTDTQYF. CDR3 DNA: TGTGCCAGCAGCTTAACTAGCGGGCGCACAGATACGCAGTATTTT.

V usage is TRBV7-2 and J usage is TRBJ2-1; 8 bases agree with TRBD1. Germline trimming cut 3 bases from V and 8 bases from J; bases unmatched to any gene: 9. The CDR3 covers 15 residues. Germline-derived CDR1 and CDR2 are SGHTA and FQGNSA. The CDR3 loop reads CASSFPRGRRHEQFF. The CDR3 DNA follows: TGTGCCAGCAGCTTCCCCAGGGGGCGCAGGCATGAGCAGTTCTTC.

This chain connects TRBV7-9 to TRBJ1-1; D uncertain. Germline loops: CDR1 SEHNR, CDR2 FQNEAQ (reference sequence). CDR3 size: 14 residues. V shed 3 bases and J shed 5 bases, with 13 bases lying between them. The CDR3 DNA reads as TGTGCCAGCAGCTTGGCGACCCGAGGAACTGAAGCTTTCTTT. This gives the protein CASSLATRGTEAFF.

The genes are TRBV5-4 and TRBJ1-6; D remains ambiguous. Germline V CDR1 and CDR2: SGHNT, YYREEE (reference sequence). V lost 0 bases, J lost 8 bases, and 9 bases lay in between. This CDR3 region has 14 residues. Here the CDR3 DNA reads TGTGCCAGCAGCTTGGTAATCACTGATTCACCCCTCCACTTT. Protein product: CASSLVITDSPLHF.

The V call is TRBV20-1, the J call TRBJ2-5; D possibly corresponds to TRBD1 (6 bases). Per germline, CDR1 DFQATT and CDR2 SNEGSKA (reference sequence). V lost 6 bases, J lost 4 bases, and 9 bases lay in between. The CDR3 has 11 residues. CDR3 protein: CSADRAETQYF. CDR3 nucleotide sequence: TGCAGTGCGGACAGAGCAGAGACCCAGTACTTC.